The clone carrying this T cell receptor beta chain was seen a handful of times. As processed by the authors: From reference gene primer amplification, estimates of nucleated cell counts were derived. Clones were sequenced by immunoSEQ multiplex PCR, and TCRdb holds only the in-frame ones, with some missing. Clone size and V and J calls were adopted from that table, with D and trimming inferred from the DNA. This table holds fewer than 55,000 clones, roughly 90% found once. Germline V gives CDR1 SGHNT, CDR2 YENEEA. The CDR3 has 13 residues. Deletions cut 3 bases from V and 1 base from J, with 6 bases between. The data originate from a study of blood T cell repertoires in COVID-19. For the study at large: Material from acute and convalescent COVID-19 was sourced from the United States, Italy and Spain. PBMCs, B-cell-depleted T cells, or T cells provided the cDNA or gDNA that made up the material.

The receptor was derived from a man aged 45-65 years with active COVID-19. Sequences were obtained from peripheral blood. This chain connects TRBV11-3 to TRBJ1-1; D uncertain. The CDR3 loop reads CASSFGPNTEAFF. DNA of the CDR3: TGTGCCAGCAGCTTTGGGCCGAACACTGAAGCTTTCTTT.